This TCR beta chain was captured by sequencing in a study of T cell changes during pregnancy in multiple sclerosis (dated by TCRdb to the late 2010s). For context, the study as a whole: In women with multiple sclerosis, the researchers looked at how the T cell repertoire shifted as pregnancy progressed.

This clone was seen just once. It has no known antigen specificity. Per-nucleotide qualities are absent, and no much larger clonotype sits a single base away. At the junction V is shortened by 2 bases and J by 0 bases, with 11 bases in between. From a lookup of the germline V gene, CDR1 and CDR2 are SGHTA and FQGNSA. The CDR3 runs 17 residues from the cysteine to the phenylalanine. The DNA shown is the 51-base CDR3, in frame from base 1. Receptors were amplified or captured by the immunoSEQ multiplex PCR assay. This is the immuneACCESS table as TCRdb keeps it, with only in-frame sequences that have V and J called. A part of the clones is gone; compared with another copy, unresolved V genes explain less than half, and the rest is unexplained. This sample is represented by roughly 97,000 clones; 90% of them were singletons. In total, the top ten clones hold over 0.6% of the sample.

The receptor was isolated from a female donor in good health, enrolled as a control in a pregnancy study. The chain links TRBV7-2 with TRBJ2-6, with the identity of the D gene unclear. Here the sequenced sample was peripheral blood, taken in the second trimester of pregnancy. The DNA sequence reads TGTGCCAGCAGCTTATACGGAGTTAGCTCTGGGGCCAACGTCCTGACTTTC. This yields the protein CASSLYGVSSGANVLTF. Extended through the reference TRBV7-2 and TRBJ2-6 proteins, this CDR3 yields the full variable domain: GAGVSQSPSNKVTEKGKDVELRCDPISGHTALYWYRQSLGQGLEFLIYFQGNSAPDKSGLPSDRFSAERTGGSVSTLTIQRTQQEDSAVYLCASSLYGVSSGANVLTFGAGSRLTVL.